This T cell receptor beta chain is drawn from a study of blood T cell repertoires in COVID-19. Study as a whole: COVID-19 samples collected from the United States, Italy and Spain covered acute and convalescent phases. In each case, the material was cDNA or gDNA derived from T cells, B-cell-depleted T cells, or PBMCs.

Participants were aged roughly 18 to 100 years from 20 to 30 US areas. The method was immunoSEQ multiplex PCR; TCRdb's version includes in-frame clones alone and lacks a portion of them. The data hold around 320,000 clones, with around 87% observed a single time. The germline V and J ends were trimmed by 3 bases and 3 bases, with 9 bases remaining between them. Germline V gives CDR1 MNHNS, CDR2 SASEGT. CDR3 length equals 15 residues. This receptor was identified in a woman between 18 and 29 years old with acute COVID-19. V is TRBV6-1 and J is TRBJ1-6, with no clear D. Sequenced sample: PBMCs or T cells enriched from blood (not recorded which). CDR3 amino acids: CASSDGLFYNSPLHF. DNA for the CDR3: TGTGCCAGCAGTGACGGACTGTTCTATAATTCACCCCTCCACTTT.